These 9 T cell receptor beta chains were all obtained from the same sample, sequenced in a study of regulatory T cells in long-lasting Graves disease. Time point denoted: newly diagnosed GD, antithyroid drugs for less than 3 months. The TCR library was made from RNA extracted from PBMCs. Building the TCR beta libraries relied on iRepertoire HTBI primers, and CDR3 regions underwent Arm-PCR. MiXCR was run by TCRdb on the multiplex PCR reads, yielding one entry per CDR3 protein. The repertoire holds about 540,000 distinct CDR3 sequences, with less than 15% as singletons. This sample also appeared in a second study, on T cells in Graves' hyperthyroidism and ophthalmopathy.

Material: peripheral blood mononuclear cells (PBMCs), obtained at new diagnosis, from a patient treated with antithyroid drugs. The receptors stem from a man in his thirties or forties with Graves disease.

Ten or more counts support this clonotype. The V and J genes are TRBV30 and TRBJ2-7; D is perhaps TRBD1 (5 bases). CDR3 length: 11 residues. V lost 7 bases and J lost 6, with 13 bases in between. Per germline, CDR1 GTSNPN and CDR2 SVGIG (reference sequence). CDR3 bases: TGTGCCTCGTTAAGGGGTACCGAGCAGTACTTC. Translating gives CASLRGTEQYF.

V and J are TRBV10-3 and TRBJ2-6; D unclear. V was pared by 3 bases and J by 0 bases, with 12 bases between. The CDR3 is 17 residues long. Germline values: CDR1 ENHRY, CDR2 SYGVKD. The CDR3 DNA sequence: TGTGCCATCAGTGACGGAGAGCTTTCCTCTGGGGCCAACGTCCTGACTTTC. Encoded protein: CAISDGELSSGANVLTF.

This clonotype was detected ten times or more. The V call is TRBV12-3 or TRBV12-4, the J call TRBJ1-4, with TRBD1 identical over 10 bases. CDR3 length: 15 residues. The ends lost 5 bases at V and 8 bases at J; junction bases unmatched: 8. The CDR3 region has the DNA TGTGCCAGCAGTGCGCCGGGACAGGGGTTAGAAAAACTGTTTTTT. It translates to CASSAPGQGLEKLFF.

This chain joins TRBV6-5 and TRBJ1-2, with TRBD1 identical over 7 bases. Per germline, CDR1 MNHEY and CDR2 SVGAGI. V shed 2 bases, J shed 6 bases, and the junction held 9 bases outside the gene matches. The CDR3 runs to 15 residues. The CDR3 loop reads CASSYGHSGGNGYTF. The CDR3 nucleotides are TGTGCCAGCAGTTACGGGCATTCAGGGGGGAATGGCTACACCTTC.

This clonotype was detected a few times. V is TRBV12-3 or TRBV12-4 and J is TRBJ1-5; D is unclear. V was trimmed by 2 bases and J by 9 bases, leaving 8 bases between them. This CDR3 contains 12 residues. The CDR3 region has the DNA TGTGCCAGCAGTTTACGGGGAGGGCCCCAGCATTTT. Encoded protein: CASSLRGGPQHF.

This clonotype has just a few counts. The rearrangement joins TRBV6-2 or TRBV6-3 to TRBJ1-4, with TRBD1 identical over 7 bases. The CDR3 spans 15 residues. Germline V gene data show CDR1 as MNHEY and CDR2 as SVGEGT. V dropped 0 bases and J dropped 2; count of bases not matched to a gene: 0. The CDR3 protein is CASSYSTGTNEKLFF. The DNA for the CDR3 is TGTGCCAGCAGTTACTCGACAGGGACTAATGAAAAACTGTTTTTT.

This clonotype was detected only a few times. Relative to the germline gene, one junction end is altered; a read error may explain this. The chain couples TRBV27 to TRBJ1-2, with 8 bases lining up with TRBD1. In germline, CDR1 is MNHEY, CDR2 SMNVEV (reference sequence). The CDR3 is made up of 16 amino acids. Written as DNA, the CDR3 is TGTGTCAGCAGTGGGGTCGGGACAGGTTTATATGGTGGCTACACCTTC. It yields the protein CVSSGVGTGLYGGYTF.

On this clonotype: This may stem from a read error, because a much larger clone lies one nucleotide away. The CDR3 reads CASLQGRDDEQFF. The CDR3 DNA reads as TGTGCCAGCCTCCAGGGCAGGGACGACGAGCAGTTCTTC. The rearrangement uses TRBV6-2 or TRBV6-3 and TRBJ2-1; perhaps D is TRBD1 or TRBD2 (5 bases each). The CDR3 loop spans 13 amino acids. V lost 8 bases, J lost 10 bases, and 18 bases lay in between. Germline V lookup: CDR1 MNHEY, CDR2 SVGEGT.

This clonotype was seen at least ten times. The chain combines TRBV7-9 with TRBJ2-3; 8 nucleotides align to TRBD2. The V gene's germline CDR1 is SEHNR and CDR2 FQNEAQ (reference sequence). The CDR3 runs to 16 residues. J gave up 0 bases and V 1 base, and 3 bases lay outside the gene matches. The CDR3 is CASSLVASGSTDTQYF. The CDR3 coding sequence is TGTGCCAGCAGCTTAGTGGCTAGCGGGAGCACAGATACGCAGTATTTT.